Reported below is one T cell receptor beta chain. Unstimulated Tregs (CD4+CD25+CD127-) and CD4+CD25- non-Tregs were sorted from PBMCs. TCRdb's table, derived via immunoSEQ multiplex PCR, lists solely in-frame clones and lacks some. The sample lists roughly 80,000 clones; around 98% were seen once. The germline V gene encodes CDR1 LNHDA and CDR2 SQIVND (reference sequence). Trimming took off 6 bases at V and 5 bases at J, with 17 bases between the two ends. This CDR3 contains 15 residues. These data belong to a study of Tregs in tolerant kidney transplant recipients. The origin of this receptor is a human donor who received a combined kidney and bone marrow transplant. The chain has TRBV19 and TRBJ1-5; D is perhaps TRBD1 (6 bases). The sequences come from CD4+ T cells from blood, collected before the transplant. The CDR3: CASSPVTGPHQPQHF. The CDR3 nucleotides read TGTGCCAGTAGCCCCGTTACAGGGCCACATCAGCCCCAGCATTTT.